A single sample gave rise to the 12 T cell receptor beta chains below, sequenced in a study of blood T cell repertoires in COVID-19. The protocol was immunoSEQ multiplex PCR, while the TCRdb copy is restricted to in-frame clones and leaves out a portion. The data show about 63,000 clones, about 80% seen once. Sequencing was performed on peripheral blood. The receptors shown here come from a woman of 80 years or more with acute or convalescent COVID-19.

This chain joins TRBV9 and TRBJ1-6, with 7 bases that match TRBD1. The V gene's germline CDR1 is SGDLS and CDR2 YYNGEE. After removal of 3 bases from V and 9 bases from J, the junction contained 3 bases not matched to a gene. This CDR3 spans 13 amino acids. In nucleotides, the CDR3 is TGTGCCAGCAGCGGACAGGGTAGTTCACCCCTCCACTTT. It is translated as CASSGQGSSPLHF.

V usage is TRBV7-6 and J usage is TRBJ1-3, with D perhaps matching TRBD1 (6 bases). The V end was cut by 5 bases, the J end by 4 bases, with 12 bases between. The CDR3 is made up of 14 amino acids. In germline, CDR1 is SGHVS, CDR2 FNYEAQ. This CDR3 reads CASSKQGTGNTIYF. The DNA of the CDR3 is TGTGCCAGCAGCAAACAGGGTACGGGAAACACCATATATTTT.

This clone was counted a few times. This chain joins TRBV5-1 and TRBJ2-1; TRBD2 matches 8 bases. CDR1 is SGHRS, CDR2 YFSETQ, per germline. The CDR3 runs to 15 residues. J lost 4 bases, V lost 2 bases, and 5 bases had no gene match. In DNA, the CDR3 is TGCGCCAGCAGCTTTTTCGGGACTAGATACAATGAGCAGTTCTTC. It codes for CASSFFGTRYNEQFF.

This clone came up once. The J gene is TRBJ1-6, the V gene TRBV25-1; 8 bases agree with TRBD1. V was clipped by 5 bases and J by 9 bases; unmatched bases: 9. This CDR3 contains 15 residues. CDR1 and CDR2 from the germline V gene are MGHDK and SYGVNS. The CDR3 region has the DNA TGTGCCAGCAGTTCCACGACAGGGGTGAGTTCACCCCTCCACTTT. Translation: CASSSTTGVSSPLHF.

This clone showed up just a few times. This chain connects TRBV5-1 to TRBJ1-4; D uncertain. Germline assignment: CDR1 SGHRS and CDR2 YFSETQ. CDR3 length: 13 residues. V was trimmed by 4 bases and J by 8 bases, leaving 12 bases between them. The CDR3 reads CASSGSEKEKLFF. Here the CDR3 DNA reads TGCGCCAGCAGCGGGAGCGAAAAAGAAAAACTGTTTTTT.

The chain couples TRBV7-8 to TRBJ2-1; 15 positions agree with TRBD2. V gave up 7 bases and J gave up 9 bases; unmatched junction bases: 10. Germline CDR1 reads SGHVS; CDR2 reads FQNEAQ. CDR3 length: 16 amino acids. In nucleotides, the CDR3 is TGTGCCAGCAACCCTGGGACTAGCGGGAGGATCGCTGAGCAGTTCTTC. As protein: CASNPGTSGRIAEQFF.

The V call is TRBV19, the J call TRBJ2-1; tentative D call: TRBD2 (7 bases). CDR3 size: 15 residues. V gave up 4 bases and J gave up 5 bases, with 15 bases separating them. The germline V gene has CDR1 LNHDA and CDR2 SQIVND (reference sequence). The CDR3: CASSNDGGPDNEQFF. As DNA, the CDR3 is TGTGCCAGTAGTAACGACGGGGGGCCGGACAATGAGCAGTTCTTC. The full variable domain, completed using reference TRBV19 and TRBJ2-1, is DGGITQSPKYLFRKEGQNVTLSCEQNLNHDAMYWYRQDPGQGLRLIYYSQIVNDFQKGDIAEGYSVSREKKESFPLTVTSAQKNPTAFYLCASSNDGGPDNEQFFGPGTRLTVL.

This clone was recorded once. The J gene is TRBJ2-2, the V gene TRBV11-2, with TRBD2 identical over 9 bases. The V gene end was trimmed by 4 bases and the J gene end by 2 bases; junction bases not matched to a gene: 14. CDR3 length: 19 residues. Germline CDR1 SGHAT, CDR2 FQNNGV. This chain's CDR3 is CASSSSGAGGPRNTGELFF. Written as DNA, the CDR3 is TGTGCCAGCAGCTCAAGTGGGGCGGGAGGGCCTCGAAACACCGGGGAGCTGTTTTTT.

The gene calls are TRBV9 and TRBJ2-5; 15 positions match TRBD2. The V and J ends lost 0 bases and 4 bases, in that order; junction bases with no gene match: 7. Germline V CDR1 and CDR2: SGDLS, YYNGEE. The CDR3 has 18 residues. CDR3 sequence (DNA): TGTGCCAGCAGCGTAGGACGAGGACTAGCGGGAGGGATAGAGACCCAGTACTTC. This sequence encodes CASSVGRGLAGGIETQYF.

The V call is TRBV5-1, the J call TRBJ2-3; 9 bases are shared with TRBD2. The CDR3 has 15 amino acids. The V segment lost 2 bases and the J segment 7 bases; nucleotides outside the gene matches: 8. The germline CDR1 and CDR2 sequences are SGHRS and YFSETQ. CDR3 nucleotide sequence: TGCGCCAGCAGCTTTGAAGGGACTAGCACTTATACGCAGTATTTT. Protein product: CASSFEGTSTYTQYF. Supplemented by reference TRBV5-1 and TRBJ2-3, the full variable domain reads KAGVTQTPRYLIKTRGQQVTLSCSPISGHRSVSWYQQTPGQGLQFLFEYFSETQRNKGNFPGRFSGRQFSNSRSEMNVSTLELGDSALYLCASSFEGTSTYTQYFGPGTRLTVL.

The J gene is TRBJ2-2, the V gene TRBV30; the match to TRBD1 covers 9 bases. This CDR3 has 14 residues. V lost 5 bases, J lost 7 bases, and 8 bases stayed unmatched. Germline V gene data show CDR1 as GTSNPN and CDR2 as SVGIG (reference sequence). The CDR3 sequence: CAWDQQGAGGELFF. The CDR3 DNA reads as TGTGCCTGGGACCAACAGGGGGCAGGCGGGGAGCTGTTTTTT.

This chain uses TRBV7-2 with TRBJ1-3, with D possibly being TRBD1 (5 bases). This CDR3 has 14 residues. CDR1 and CDR2 (germline): SGHTA, FQGNSA. V was clipped by 3 bases and J by 4 bases, with 10 bases between them. The CDR3 loop reads CASSLGTLGNTIYF. CDR3 nucleotide sequence: TGTGCCAGCAGCTTGGGGACTCTGGGAAACACCATATATTTT.